This T cell receptor (beta chain) was sequenced during a study of PD-L1 blockade in urothelial cancer. Turning to the study itself: At 6 weeks and at 3 weeks (second dose) after treatment start, blood was analyzed.

The study, taken as a whole, reports: Improved survival was predicted by pretreatment blood TCR clonality below the median. Durable benefit was linked to greater 3-week expansion of tumor-associated blood clones.

Sample time point: pretreatment peripheral blood. The CDR3 contains 13 residues. The germline V gene encodes CDR1 GTSNPN and CDR2 SVGIG (reference sequence). V lost 7 bases, J lost 3 bases, and 6 bases stayed unmatched. Method: immunoSEQ multiplex PCR; TCRdb's copy keeps in-frame clones and lacks some. The data show 85,000 to 90,000 clones, with about 83% seen just once and over 13% held by the top ten. A word on this clone: No antigen is known for it.

The specimen was PBMCs, collected around atezolizumab (anti-PD-L1) treatment. This sequence was found in a man aged 60 to 69 with urothelial cancer. The chain combines TRBV30 with TRBJ1-1; 9 nucleotides match TRBD1. The CDR3: CALETGGYTEAFF. DNA for the CDR3: TGTGCCTTAGAGACAGGGGGATACACTGAAGCTTTCTTT.